The entry that follows covers one T cell receptor beta chain sequence. Its antigen is undetermined. The data were taken from a study of cytomegalovirus exposure and HLA in healthy donors. Study as a whole: Both the 100 to 150 validation repertoires and the approximately 640 first-cohort repertoires used the same platform, as reported by a later analysis.

The repertoire was sequenced with immunoSEQ multiplex PCR; TCRdb's copy has only in-frame clones and lacks some. The sample has 160,000 or so clones; just under 90% are singletons. Separation from the approximately 670-subject first cohort characterized the approximately 120-subject validation cohort, to which the donors belonged. The CDR3 has 14 residues. Trimming removed 5 bases from V and 10 bases from J; junction bases left unmatched: 6. The germline V gene has CDR1 MNHNY and CDR2 SVGAGI (reference sequence). Study conclusions and caveats: Cytomegalovirus association was listed for about 170 TCR beta chains.

The sequenced material came from PBMCs. This receptor was identified in a woman in her 30s in good health and CMV-seronegative. The J gene is TRBJ1-6, the V gene TRBV6-6; TRBD1 aligns across 9 bases. The CDR3, as DNA: TGTGCCAGCAGTCGGGGACAGGGTGGATCACCCCTCCACTTT. Protein product: CASSRGQGGSPLHF.